This T cell receptor beta chain was documented in a study of metastatic and nonmetastatic thyroid tumors. About the study: Both malignant and benign thyroid patients supplied peripheral blood and tumor or nodule tissue samples, across which the repertoires of these patients were then compared. Study conclusions and caveats: Compared with benign nodules, malignant thyroid tumors were reported to have significantly higher TCR beta diversity in both blood and tumor.

This clone was counted only a few times. Antigen unknown. TCRdb reprocessed the PCR reads using MiXCR. Of tens of thousands of clones in the sample, around 20% were seen once. Patients were all untreated before their thyroid surgery. V was clipped by 6 bases and J by 2 bases; unmatched bases: 6. The CDR3 covers 14 residues. Germline CDR1 reads MNHNS; CDR2 reads SASEGT. V usage is TRBV6-1 and J usage is TRBJ2-7; TRBD2 aligns across 8 bases. This clonotype originated in a female donor with papillary thyroid cancer or a benign thyroid nodule (not recorded which). Some clones in this sample may be carry-over from other donors' samples. What was sequenced was blood. The CDR3 DNA sequence: TGTGCCAGCAGAGTAGCGGGACTGACCTACGAGCAGTACTTC. Its translation: CASRVAGLTYEQYF.